The clone carrying this TCR beta chain has just a few counts. The data are from a study of early T cells in non-severe SARS-CoV-2 infection. Across the study: Sequencing used unsorted whole-blood bulk RNA, so chains lack pairing.

The CDR3 runs to 10 residues. Trimming removed 9 bases from V and 11 bases from J, with 13 bases in between. Germline V gene sequence: CDR1 MNHNY, CDR2 SVGAGI (reference sequence). TCRdb re-analysed the 5' RACE reads in MiXCR, keeping a single row per CDR3 protein. There are 30,000 to 40,000 distinct CDR3 sequences in the sample; about 10% occur only once, and about 13% lies in the top ten. What was sequenced was whole blood. The rearrangement uses TRBV6-6 and TRBJ2-5; the D is unclear. The receptor's source is an adult who was a healthcare worker with PCR-confirmed SARS-CoV-2 infection or an uninfected control (not recorded which). The CDR3 spells CASAPGPQYF. Written as DNA, the CDR3 is TGTGCCAGTGCCCCCGGGCCTCAGTACTTC.